These 7 T cell receptor beta chains were all obtained from the same sample, sequenced in a study of T-cell reconstitution after alpha-beta-depleted transplantation in children. For TCRbeta, the library was prepared with unique molecular identifiers. TCRdb analysed the PCR reads with MiXCR anew, one entry per CDR3 protein. The sample has approximately 110,000 distinct CDR3 sequences; roughly 24% are singletons. Material: PBMCs, mostly from graft donor cells, obtained 180 days after TCRalphabeta/CD19-depleted stem cell transplant. The receptor source for this set is a male patient aged 2-15 years who had a stem cell transplant for chronic granulomatous disease, so the T cells may come from the graft donor.

This clonotype was recorded a few times. V and J are TRBV5-1 and TRBJ2-1; 9 positions match TRBD1. Germline CDR1 reads SGHRS; CDR2 reads YFSETQ. The CDR3 runs 14 residues. The trim removed 5 bases at V and 8 bases at J, leaving 8 bases unmatched. The CDR3 spells CASRTGDRVDEQFF. The CDR3 DNA sequence: TGCGCCAGCAGGACAGGGGACAGGGTGGATGAGCAGTTCTTC.

The J gene is TRBJ2-1, the V gene TRBV10-3; D gene unclear. The CDR3 covers 13 residues. With 0 bases removed from V and 7 bases from J, the gap between germline ends came to 7 bases. Looked up from germline, CDR1 is ENHRY and CDR2 is SYGVKD. Here the CDR3 DNA reads TGTGCCATCAGTGAGTCCTGGGTGAATGAGCAGTTCTTC. This translates into CAISESWVNEQFF.

This clonotype was seen only a few times. The chain combines TRBV10-3 with TRBJ2-4; a weak D match, TRBD1 (6 bases). The germline CDR1 and CDR2 sequences are ENHRY and SYGVKD. The CDR3 loop spans 18 amino acids. The V gene lost 0 bases and the J gene lost 0 bases, with 15 bases spanning the gap. CDR3 protein: CAISESSLDRLAKNIQYF. The CDR3 DNA reads as TGTGCCATCAGTGAGTCTTCCTTGGACAGACTAGCCAAAAACATTCAGTACTTC.

V is TRBV30 and J is TRBJ2-7; tentatively, D is TRBD1 (6 bases). The V gene lost 4 bases and the J gene lost 7 bases, with 14 bases spanning the gap. The CDR3 contains 12 residues. Germline CDR1 reads GTSNPN; CDR2 reads SVGIG (reference sequence). CDR3 region: CAWKRVTGEQYF. CDR3 nucleotide sequence: TGTGCCTGGAAACGGGTCACAGGGGAGCAGTACTTC.

CDR3 loop: CASSWGVSYEQYF. The CDR3 DNA follows: TGTGCCAGCAGTTGGGGTGTCTCCTACGAGCAGTACTTC. The chain recombines TRBV27 with TRBJ2-7; no clear D. Germline loops: CDR1 MNHEY, CDR2 SMNVEV (reference sequence). Between the trimmed V and J ends, which lost 4 bases and 0 bases, there was a span of 7 bases. This CDR3 contains 13 residues.

This clonotype was seen repeatedly, ten times or more. The chain recombines TRBV10-3 with TRBJ2-3, with 7 bases matching TRBD2. The trim removed 6 bases at V and 1 base at J, leaving 1 base unmatched. CDR3 length: 13 residues. Germline values: CDR1 ENHRY, CDR2 SYGVKD. DNA for the CDR3: TGTGCCATCAGGAGCGGGGGCACAGATACGCAGTATTTT. Residues: CAIRSGGTDTQYF.

The chain uses TRBV5-1 and TRBJ1-6; no clear D gene. V was cut by 2 bases and J by 6 bases, with 9 bases left in between. The CDR3 is made up of 14 amino acids. Per the germline V gene, CDR1 is SGHRS and CDR2 is YFSETQ. CDR3 DNA sequence: TGCGCCAGCAGCTTAAGCAGAACTAATTCACCCCTCCACTTT. Amino acid sequence: CASSLSRTNSPLHF.